Following are 20 T cell receptor beta chains from one sample sequenced in a study of blood T cell repertoires in COVID-19. The protocol was immunoSEQ multiplex PCR, while the TCRdb copy is restricted to in-frame clones and leaves out a portion. The sample holds about 27,000 clones, 88% seen once. Sequenced material: peripheral blood. The receptors stem from a woman between 50 and 59 years old with active COVID-19.

V and J are TRBV5-1 and TRBJ1-1; TRBD1 agrees at 8 bases. J gave up 11 bases and V 4 bases, and 13 bases lay outside the gene matches. This CDR3 spans 14 amino acids. The germline V gene encodes CDR1 SGHRS and CDR2 YFSETQ. The CDR3 bases are TGCGCCAGCAGCGACGACAGGGGACTGGGATTCGCTTTCTTT. Translation: CASSDDRGLGFAFF.

The chain employs TRBV7-9 and TRBJ2-7; tentatively, D is TRBD2 (5 bases). V was shortened by 5 bases and J by 7 bases, with 6 bases between the two germline ends. The CDR3 is 10 residues long. In germline, CDR1 is SEHNR, CDR2 FQNEAQ (reference sequence). CDR3 loop: CASSPGEQYF. CDR3 nucleotide sequence: TGTGCCAGCAGCCCGGGGGAGCAGTACTTC.

This clone occurred a few times. The chain combines TRBV2 with TRBJ2-7, with a possible D match to TRBD2 (5 bases). The V gene lost 6 bases and the J gene lost 3 bases, with 12 bases spanning the gap. The germline V gene encodes CDR1 SNHLY and CDR2 FYNNEI. CDR3 length equals 13 residues. The CDR3 sequence: CASRPRGSYEQYF. The DNA of the CDR3 is TGTGCCAGCAGGCCCCGAGGGAGCTACGAGCAGTACTTC.

The chain links TRBV15 to TRBJ2-7; D gene ambiguous. V gave up 5 bases and J gave up 2 bases, with 13 bases separating them. Germline V gene data show CDR1 as LNHNV and CDR2 as YYDKDF (reference sequence). The CDR3 sequence is 14 residues long. CDR3 loop: CATSPGGQTYEQYF. CDR3 DNA: TGTGCCACCAGCCCTGGCGGTCAGACCTACGAGCAGTACTTC.

The chain couples TRBV12-3 or TRBV12-4 to TRBJ1-2; D possibly corresponds to TRBD1 (6 bases). The CDR3 runs to 13 residues. The V and J ends lost 3 bases and 6 bases respectively, with 11 bases between them. The CDR3 bases are TGTGCCAGCAGTTTTGGGGGGGCGGATGGCTACACCTTC. It is translated as CASSFGGADGYTF.

The chain combines TRBV13 with TRBJ2-1, with D perhaps matching TRBD1 (6 bases). Germline CDR1 and CDR2: PRHDT and FYEKMQ (reference sequence). The V gene lost 1 base and the J gene lost 1 base, with 8 bases spanning the gap. This CDR3 spans 15 amino acids. CDR3 residues: CASSLAGQSYNEQFF. The CDR3 DNA reads as TGTGCCAGCAGCTTAGCCGGACAGTCCTACAATGAGCAGTTCTTC.

V usage is TRBV28 and J usage is TRBJ2-7; a weak D match, TRBD1 (6 bases). V dropped 5 bases and J dropped 2 bases, with 16 bases sitting between them. The germline V gene encodes CDR1 MDHEN and CDR2 SYDVKM. The CDR3 loop spans 15 amino acids. The CDR3 nucleotides are TGTGCCAGCAGTGTTCAGGGGTCATTTGCCTACGAGCAGTACTTC. This codes for CASSVQGSFAYEQYF.

The CDR3 coding sequence is TGTGCCAGCTCACCAGGGGGGGGCACAGATACGCAGTATTTT. This sequence encodes CASSPGGGTDTQYF. This rearrangement joins TRBV18 to TRBJ2-3; 7 bases are a match to TRBD2. V lost 2 bases to trimming and J lost 1 base; unmatched junction nucleotides: 0. Per germline, CDR1 KGHSH and CDR2 LQKENI. This CDR3 comprises 14 residues.

The V gene is TRBV28, the J gene TRBJ1-5; 11 bases map to TRBD1. Per the germline V gene, CDR1 is MDHEN and CDR2 is SYDVKM. J was trimmed by 7 bases and V by 6 bases; bases with no gene match: 8. The CDR3 has 15 amino acids. The chain's CDR3 is CASSLTGTGGQPQHF. CDR3 coding DNA: TGTGCCAGCAGCCTTACCGGGACAGGGGGGCAGCCCCAGCATTTT.

V is TRBV11-2 and J is TRBJ2-1; 12 bases match TRBD2. Trimming at V came to 1 base and at J to 7 bases, leaving 5 bases not matched to a gene. The germline CDR1 and CDR2 sequences are SGHAT and FQNNGV. This CDR3 has 16 residues. The CDR3 loop reads CASSLASGRALNEQFF. The CDR3 nucleotides read TGTGCCAGCAGCTTAGCTAGCGGGAGGGCCTTGAATGAGCAGTTCTTC.

The chain joins TRBV10-1 to TRBJ2-7; D is possibly TRBD2 (5 bases). From germline, CDR1 is WNHNN and CDR2 SYGVQD (reference sequence). Trimming shortened V by 1 base and J by 4 bases, and 8 bases separated the two germline ends. The CDR3 loop spans 13 amino acids. For the CDR3, the DNA is TGCGCCAGCAGTGAGTATCCGGGATACGAGCAGTACTTC. This sequence encodes CASSEYPGYEQYF.

The genes are TRBV5-5 and TRBJ2-5; 10 bases align to TRBD2. V lost 4 bases and J lost 1; bases outside the gene matches: 7. CDR1 is SGHKS and CDR2 is YYEKEE in the germline V gene (reference sequence). This CDR3 region has 16 residues. CDR3 sequence reads: CASSLASGSFQETQYF. CDR3 in DNA: TGTGCCAGCAGCCTCGCTAGCGGGAGCTTCCAAGAGACCCAGTACTTC.

The chain uses TRBV19 and TRBJ1-4; D is unclear. Germline assignment: CDR1 LNHDA and CDR2 SQIVND (reference sequence). The V and J ends lost 3 bases and 5 bases respectively, with 16 bases between them. This CDR3 spans 16 amino acids. CDR3 DNA: TGTGCCAGTAGTATTCGCCACCTAGGCTTAAATGAAAAACTGTTTTTT. This codes for CASSIRHLGLNEKLFF.

This chain uses TRBV5-1 with TRBJ2-7, with 9 bases matching TRBD1. This CDR3 contains 13 residues. J gave up 6 bases and V 4 bases, and 5 bases lay outside the gene matches. Germline V gives CDR1 SGHRS, CDR2 YFSETQ. The CDR3 DNA reads TGCGCCAGCAGCCGGGACAGGGAGGGCGAGCAGTACTTC. Its translation: CASSRDREGEQYF.

This clone was recorded once. The chain employs TRBV30 and TRBJ2-3; no clear D gene. The CDR3 consists of 12 residues. Trimming left V 1 base short and J 4 bases short, with 6 bases between. CDR1 and CDR2 (germline): GTSNPN, SVGIG (reference sequence). The DNA for the CDR3 is TGTGCCTGGAGTGACCGGGCAGATACGCAGTATTTT. It encodes CAWSDRADTQYF.

The rearrangement joins TRBV2 to TRBJ2-2; D is unresolved. This CDR3 contains 12 residues. V was shortened by 1 base and J by 6 bases, with 3 bases between the two germline ends. The V gene's germline CDR1 is SNHLY and CDR2 FYNNEI. The CDR3 reads CASSEVSGELFF. The CDR3 nucleotides are TGTGCCAGCAGTGAAGTCTCCGGGGAGCTGTTTTTT.

The chain has TRBV4-1 and TRBJ2-1; 9 nucleotides line up with TRBD1. After removal of 3 bases from V and 3 bases from J, the junction contained 0 bases not matched to a gene. The CDR3 totals 14 residues. CDR1 and CDR2 from the germline V gene are MGHRA and YSYEKL. The chain's CDR3 is CASSQGQGYNEQFF. Here the CDR3 DNA reads TGCGCCAGCAGCCAGGGACAGGGCTACAATGAGCAGTTCTTC.

This clone was observed a single time. An end of the junction differs from the germline gene, which may be a read error. The gene calls are TRBV7-7 and TRBJ2-5, with a weak D call TRBD1 (6 bases). Germline CDR1 SSHAT, CDR2 FNYEAQ (reference sequence). The CDR3 is 13 amino acids. The CDR3 loop reads CASSPTGPETQYF. As DNA, the CDR3 is TGTGCTAGCAGCCCTACAGGGCCAGAGACCCAGTACTTC.

The V and J genes are TRBV6-2 or TRBV6-3 and TRBJ1-2, with 7 bases matching TRBD1. The germline V gene has CDR1 MNHEY and CDR2 SVGEGT. The CDR3 is 16 amino acids. V was clipped by 2 bases and J by 3 bases; unmatched bases: 9. The CDR3 loop reads CASSYGGQDPDYGYTF. The CDR3 nucleotides read TGTGCCAGCAGTTACGGCGGACAGGACCCGGACTATGGCTACACCTTC.

The genes are TRBV7-3 and TRBJ2-1; TRBD1 agrees at 7 bases. CDR3 length: 14 residues. Germline-derived CDR1 and CDR2 are SGHTA and FQGTGA. Trimming removed 3 bases from V and 2 bases from J; junction bases left unmatched: 1. DNA of the CDR3: TGTGCCAGCAGCTTGACAGGGACCTACAATGAGCAGTTCTTC. The encoded protein is CASSLTGTYNEQFF.